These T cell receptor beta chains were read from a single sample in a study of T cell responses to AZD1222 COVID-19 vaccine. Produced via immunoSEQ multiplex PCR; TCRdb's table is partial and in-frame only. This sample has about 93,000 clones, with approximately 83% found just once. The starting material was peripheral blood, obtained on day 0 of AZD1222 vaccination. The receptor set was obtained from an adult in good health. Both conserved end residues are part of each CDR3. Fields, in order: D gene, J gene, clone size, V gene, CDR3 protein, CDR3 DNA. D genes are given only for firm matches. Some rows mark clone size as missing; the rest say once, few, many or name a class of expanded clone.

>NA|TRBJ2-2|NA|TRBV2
CASSSSRTGELFF
TGTGCCAGCAGTTCAAGCCGCACCGGGGAGCTGTTTTTT
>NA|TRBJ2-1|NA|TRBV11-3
CASSLEQGGPYNEQFF
TGTGCCAGCAGCTTAGAGCAGGGGGGGCCCTACAATGAGCAGTTCTTC
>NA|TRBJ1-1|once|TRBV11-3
CASSFRGPNTEAFF
TGTGCCAGCAGCTTCAGGGGTCCGAACACTGAAGCTTTCTTT
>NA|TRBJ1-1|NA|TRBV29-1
CSVLRGGLNTEAFF
TGCTCCGTCTTGAGGGGAGGGTTGAACACTGAAGCTTTCTTT
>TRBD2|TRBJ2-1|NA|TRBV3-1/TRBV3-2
CASSQDTSGGAEQFF
TGTGCCAGCAGCCAAGATACAAGCGGGGGGGCGGAGCAGTTCTTC
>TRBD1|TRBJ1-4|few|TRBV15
CATSRDRQGANEKLFF
TGTGCCACCAGCAGAGATCGACAGGGCGCGAATGAAAAACTGTTTTTT
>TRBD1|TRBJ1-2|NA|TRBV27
CASSPSGGHYGYTF
TGTGCCAGCAGTCCTTCAGGGGGTCACTATGGCTACACCTTC
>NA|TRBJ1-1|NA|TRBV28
CASRVRNTEAFF
TGTGCCAGCCGGGTGAGGAACACTGAAGCTTTCTTT
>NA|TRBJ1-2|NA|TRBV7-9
CASSSTGGYGYTF
TGTGCCAGCAGCTCTACCGGGGGGTATGGCTACACCTTC
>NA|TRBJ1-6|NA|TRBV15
CATSKGPNSPLHF
TGTGCCACCAGCAAAGGACCAAATTCACCCCTCCACTTT
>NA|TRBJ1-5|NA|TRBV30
CAWNSAANQPQHF
TGTGCCTGGAATAGTGCAGCTAATCAGCCCCAGCATTTT
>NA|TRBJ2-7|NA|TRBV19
CASSMGSVYEQYF
TGTGCCAGTAGTATGGGGTCGGTCTACGAGCAGTACTTC
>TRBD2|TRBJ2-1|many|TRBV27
CASSLILAGGLALGEQFF
TGTGCCAGCAGTTTAATCCTAGCGGGAGGATTGGCCCTAGGTGAGCAGTTCTTC
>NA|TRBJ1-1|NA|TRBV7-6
CASSLTQGGRGNTEAFF
TGTGCCAGCAGCTTAACGCAGGGTGGGAGGGGTAACACTGAAGCTTTCTTT
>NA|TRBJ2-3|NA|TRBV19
CASSPNTDTQYF
TGTGCCAGTAGTCCAAACACAGATACGCAGTATTTT
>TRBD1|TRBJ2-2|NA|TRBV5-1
CASSLGTGGNTGELFF
TGCGCCAGCAGCTTGGGAACAGGGGGTAACACCGGGGAGCTGTTTTTT
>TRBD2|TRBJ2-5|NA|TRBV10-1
CASSERTSGILSGETQYF
TGCGCCAGCAGTGAGAGGACTAGCGGGATCTTGTCAGGGGAGACCCAGTACTTC
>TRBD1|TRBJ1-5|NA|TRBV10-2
CASRGGVGNLDHQPQHF
TGCGCCAGCCGAGGGGGCGTGGGGAACCTCGACCATCAGCCCCAGCATTTT
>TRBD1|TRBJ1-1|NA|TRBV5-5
CASSLVGTGGLNTEAFF
TGTGCCAGCAGCTTGGTGGGGACAGGGGGTTTGAACACTGAAGCTTTCTTT
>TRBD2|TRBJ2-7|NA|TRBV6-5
CASSFDSGRFPYEQYF
TGTGCCAGCAGTTTCGATAGCGGGAGGTTTCCCTACGAGCAGTACTTC
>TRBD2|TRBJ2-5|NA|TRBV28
CASSFGLAGVGETQYF
TGTGCCAGCAGTTTCGGCCTAGCGGGAGTAGGAGAGACCCAGTACTTC
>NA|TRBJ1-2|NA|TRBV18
CASSPVDGTVYGYTF
TGTGCCAGCTCACCAGTGGACGGCACAGTATATGGCTACACCTTC
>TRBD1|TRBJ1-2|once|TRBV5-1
CASSLKRDSNYGYTF
TGCGCCAGCAGCTTGAAAAGGGACAGCAACTATGGCTACACCTTC
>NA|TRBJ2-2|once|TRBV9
CASSREAGTYTGELFF
TGTGCCAGCAGCAGGGAGGCGGGAACCTACACCGGGGAGCTGTTTTTT
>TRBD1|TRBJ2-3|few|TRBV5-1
CASSLDRGRSTDTQYF
TGCGCCAGCAGCTTGGACAGGGGGAGGAGCACAGATACGCAGTATTTT
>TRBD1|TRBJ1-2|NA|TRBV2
CASRKGQGAGYSANYGYTF
TGTGCCAGCAGGAAGGGACAGGGGGCGGGATATTCCGCTAACTATGGCTACACCTTC
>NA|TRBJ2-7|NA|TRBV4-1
CASSQDRAGKDEQYF
TGCGCCAGCAGCCAAGATCGGGCCGGGAAGGACGAGCAGTACTTC
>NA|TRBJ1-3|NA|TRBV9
CASSVSDAQYSGNTIYF
TGTGCCAGCAGCGTCAGCGACGCCCAGTACTCTGGAAACACCATATATTTT
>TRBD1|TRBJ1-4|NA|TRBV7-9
CASSFAGTGREKLFF
TGTGCCAGCAGCTTCGCCGGGACAGGGAGAGAAAAACTGTTTTTT
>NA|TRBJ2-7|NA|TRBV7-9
CASSFPGSSSYEQYF
TGTGCCAGCAGCTTCCCAGGGTCGAGTTCCTACGAGCAGTACTTC
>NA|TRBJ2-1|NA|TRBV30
CAWSEEHNEQFF
TGTGCCTGGAGTGAGGAGCACAATGAGCAGTTCTTC
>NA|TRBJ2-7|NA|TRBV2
CASSEMDYEQYF
TGTGCCAGCAGTGAAATGGACTACGAGCAGTACTTC
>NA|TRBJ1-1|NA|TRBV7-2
CASTYPVMNTEAFF
TGTGCCAGCACTTACCCGGTGATGAACACTGAAGCTTTCTTT
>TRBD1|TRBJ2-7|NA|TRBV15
CATSNRRGRGFREQYF
TGTGCCACCAGCAACCGCCGGGGCAGGGGGTTTAGGGAGCAGTACTTC
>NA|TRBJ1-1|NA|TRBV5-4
CASSFWGGRAFF
TGTGCCAGCAGCTTCTGGGGGGGGAGGGCTTTCTTT
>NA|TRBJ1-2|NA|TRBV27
CASSLEGGHNYGYTF
TGTGCCAGCAGTTTAGAGGGAGGACATAACTATGGCTACACCTTC
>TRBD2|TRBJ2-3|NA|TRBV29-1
CSVEGGRGDTQYF
TGCAGCGTTGAGGGTGGGAGGGGAGATACGCAGTATTTT
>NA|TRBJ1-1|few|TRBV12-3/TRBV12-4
CASSFSGNTEAFF
TGTGCCAGCAGTTTCTCTGGGAACACTGAAGCTTTCTTT